This TCR beta chain was retrieved from a study of blood T cell repertoires in COVID-19. The overall study: From the United States, Italy and Spain came samples of acute and convalescent COVID-19. PBMCs, B-cell-depleted T cells, or T cells were the source of the cDNA or gDNA that made up the material.

As originally analysed: Nucleated cell number was recorded as an estimate derived from reference gene primer amplification. Some clones are missing from TCRdb's copy, which holds only in-frame ones; the method was immunoSEQ multiplex PCR. V, J and clone size are those of that table, while D and trimming were read from the DNA. The sample includes around 260,000 clones, roughly 84% seen only once; the top ten take about 0.9%. Seattle participants joined during active infection and were tracked over time. The clonotype comes from a human donor with COVID-19, enrolled during active disease. The donor label of this sample is uncertain. The sample consisted of peripheral blood.

The CDR3 protein is CASSVPFGDRGLSSNQPQHF. The CDR3 DNA follows: TGTGCCAGCAGCGTACCGTTCGGGGACAGGGGGCTTAGTAGCAATCAGCCCCAGCATTTT. The chain couples TRBV2 to TRBJ1-5, with 12 bases matching TRBD1. Per germline, CDR1 SNHLY and CDR2 FYNNEI. The CDR3 covers 20 residues. Trimming took 6 bases from V and 0 from J; bases not matched to a gene: 15. The complete variable domain, with remaining parts taken from reference TRBV2 and TRBJ1-5, reads EPEVTQTPSHQVTQMGQEVILRCVPISNHLYFYWYRQILGQKVEFLVSFYNNEISEKSEIFDDQFSVERPDGSNFTLKIRSTKLEDSAMYFCASSVPFGDRGLSSNQPQHFGDGTRLSIL.